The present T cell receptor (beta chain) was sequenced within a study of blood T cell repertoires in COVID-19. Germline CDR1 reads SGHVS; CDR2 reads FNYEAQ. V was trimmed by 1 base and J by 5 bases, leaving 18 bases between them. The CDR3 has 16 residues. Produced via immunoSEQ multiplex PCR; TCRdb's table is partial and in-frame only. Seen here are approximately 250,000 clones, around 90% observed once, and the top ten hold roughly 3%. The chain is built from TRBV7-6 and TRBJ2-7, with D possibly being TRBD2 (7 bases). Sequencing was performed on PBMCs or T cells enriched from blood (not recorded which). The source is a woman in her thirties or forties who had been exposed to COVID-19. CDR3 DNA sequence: TGTGCCAGCAGCTTAGGAAGGGGGGGGACTGCTAACGAGCAGTACTTC. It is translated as CASSLGRGGTANEQYF.